These T cell receptor beta chains were read from a single sample in a study of shared clonotypes between healthy human individuals. Data came from immunoSEQ multiplex PCR; TCRdb stores just in-frame clones and leaves some out. The table shows hundreds of thousands of clones, with 96% occurring only once. Sequences were obtained from naive CD4+ T cells sorted from blood. The receptors were gathered from a woman aged 25 to 39 in good health. Each CDR3 is given with its conserved first and last residue. D genes are given only for firm matches. Part of the rows lack a size; the others show once, few, many or a class for expanded clones.

TGCGCCAGCAGCCAAGATTCGGGGGGGCCTCCGCCTTACGAGCAGTACTTC,CASSQDSGGPPPYEQYF,TRBD2,TRBV4-1,17,NA,TRBJ2-7
TGTGCCAGCAGTTGGGGACTATTCTACGAGCAGTACTTC,CASSWGLFYEQYF,TRBD2,TRBV27,13,few,TRBJ2-7
TGCGCCAGCAGCCAAGAGAGGGGACTGAACTATGGCTACACCTTC,CASSQERGLNYGYTF,NA,TRBV4-1,15,once,TRBJ1-2
TGTGCCAGCAGCTCCGGGACAGGGGGCTACGAAAAACTGTTTTTT,CASSSGTGGYEKLFF,TRBD1,TRBV7-2,15,NA,TRBJ1-4
TGTGCCAGCAGCCGGGGAGGGTCTAGAGGAAACACCATATATTTT,CASSRGGSRGNTIYF,NA,TRBV28,15,NA,TRBJ1-3
TGCGCCAGCAGCCATCACCCGAGGGGGGCAACTAATGAAAAACTGTTTTTT,CASSHHPRGATNEKLFF,NA,TRBV4-1,17,NA,TRBJ1-4
TGTGCCAGCAGCGTGGGAGGACTGGGGACCGACCAAGAGACCCAGTACTTC,CASSVGGLGTDQETQYF,NA,TRBV9,17,NA,TRBJ2-5
TGTGCCAGCTCGCCGACACGAGGTGCTGAAGCTTTCTTT,CASSPTRGAEAFF,NA,TRBV18,13,NA,TRBJ1-1
TGCAGCGTTGTCGACAGAGTGAACACTGAAGCTTTCTTT,CSVVDRVNTEAFF,NA,TRBV29-1,13,NA,TRBJ1-1
TGTGCCAGCAGCTTGGGGTATAGCGGGAGCGACACCGGGGAGCTGTTTTTT,CASSLGYSGSDTGELFF,TRBD2,TRBV5-4,17,NA,TRBJ2-2
TGTGCCAGCTCACCTCGGAACCATCGGACAGGAGCTAATGAAAAACTGTTTTTT,CASSPRNHRTGANEKLFF,TRBD1,TRBV18,18,NA,TRBJ1-4
TGTGCCAGCAGTTATCAACAGGGAATGTTGCAGCCCCAGCATTTT,CASSYQQGMLQPQHF,NA,TRBV6-6,15,NA,TRBJ1-5
TGTGCCACCAGCACGAGGTTGGAGGCTGAAGCTTTCTTT,CATSTRLEAEAFF,NA,TRBV15,13,NA,TRBJ1-1
TGTGCCAGCTCACCACCGAGGTCGGTAGCGGGAACAGAGACCCAGTACTTC,CASSPPRSVAGTETQYF,TRBD2,TRBV18,17,NA,TRBJ2-5
TGTGCCAGCAGTGATCGAGACAGTGTCTACGAGCAGTACTTC,CASSDRDSVYEQYF,NA,TRBV2,14,NA,TRBJ2-7
TGTGCCAGCAGTTTATCGGGGACGGTACGGGGAGGAACTGAAGCTTTCTTT,CASSLSGTVRGGTEAFF,NA,TRBV28,17,NA,TRBJ1-1
TGTGCCAGCAGGTGGGACAGGGGGCTGTGGGAGCCCCAGCATTTT,CASRWDRGLWEPQHF,TRBD1,TRBV28,15,NA,TRBJ1-5
TGTGCCAGCTCACCCCGCGGACTAGCGGGAGGGGAGACCCAGTACTTC,CASSPRGLAGGETQYF,TRBD2,TRBV18,16,NA,TRBJ2-5
TGCGCCAGCAGCCAAACAGGGACCACCGGGGAGCTGTTTTTT,CASSQTGTTGELFF,NA,TRBV5-1,14,NA,TRBJ2-2
TGTGCCAGCAGTTTACCGATAGGTGGAGATACGCAGTATTTT,CASSLPIGGDTQYF,NA,TRBV28,14,NA,TRBJ2-3
TGTGCCAGCAGCTTCTTTCGGTCGAACACCGGGGAGCTGTTTTTT,CASSFFRSNTGELFF,NA,TRBV5-4,15,NA,TRBJ2-2
TGTGCCAGCAGCTTAGGCTCCCGTTTGCCTAGCGGGAGTGGCGAGCAGTACTTC,CASSLGSRLPSGSGEQYF,TRBD2,TRBV11-2,18,NA,TRBJ2-7
TGTGCCAGCAGCCCCGACGTTCCCCTCTCCTACGAGCAGTACTTC,CASSPDVPLSYEQYF,NA,TRBV5-4,15,NA,TRBJ2-7
TGTGCCAGCAGCTTAGGGACGGGTGAGCAGTTCTTC,CASSLGTGEQFF,NA,TRBV7-9,12,once,TRBJ2-1
TGTGCCAGCAGTTTCCGTGGCCGGTGGGTTAGCGGGGACTACGAGCAGTACTTC,CASSFRGRWVSGDYEQYF,TRBD2,TRBV27,18,once,TRBJ2-7
TGTGCCAGCAGCGTCTCTAGCCTAGCTGGCGGGTTCTTC,CASSVSSLAGGFF,NA,TRBV9,13,NA,TRBJ2-1
TGTGCCAGCAGCAGGGATTCGCCCTACAATGAGCAGTTCTTC,CASSRDSPYNEQFF,NA,TRBV2,14,NA,TRBJ2-1
TGTGCCAGCAGTTTTTCCAGCACTAGCACAGATACGCAGTATTTT,CASSFSSTSTDTQYF,NA,TRBV27,15,NA,TRBJ2-3
TGTGCCACCAGCAAGATCAGGGACACCGGGGAGCTGTTTTTT,CATSKIRDTGELFF,NA,TRBV15,14,NA,TRBJ2-2
TGCGCCAGCAGCTTGGGGGGCTCCCCTCTCGAGCAGTACTTC,CASSLGGSPLEQYF,NA,TRBV5-1,14,NA,TRBJ2-7
TGTGCCTGGAGTCCAGGGACGAGCACAGATACGCAGTATTTT,CAWSPGTSTDTQYF,NA,TRBV30,14,NA,TRBJ2-3
TGTGCCAGCAGGCGAGACAGGGGACCCGGGGAGCTGTTTTTT,CASRRDRGPGELFF,TRBD1,TRBV6-5,14,NA,TRBJ2-2
TGTGCCAGCAGCTTAGTGTCTTGGGGGAAGATCGCCTACGAGCAGTACTTC,CASSLVSWGKIAYEQYF,NA,TRBV7-9,17,NA,TRBJ2-7
TGTGCCAGCAGTTTTCCCCCGGACCAGACGCACGAGCAGTACTTC,CASSFPPDQTHEQYF,NA,TRBV28,15,NA,TRBJ2-7
TGCGCCAGCAGCCTACTAGCGGGAGGGCCCTACGAGCAGTACTTC,CASSLLAGGPYEQYF,TRBD2,TRBV5-1,15,NA,TRBJ2-7
TGTGCCAGCACGGCCCGGACTTCTTCGCACGAGCAGTACTTC,CASTARTSSHEQYF,NA,TRBV2,14,NA,TRBJ2-7
TGTGCCAGCAGGGTGAGGGGCATTCAGCCCCAGCATTTT,CASRVRGIQPQHF,NA,TRBV28,13,NA,TRBJ1-5
TGTGCCAGCAGACAGCACGGGGCTTCGAGTAATGAGCAGTTCTTC,CASRQHGASSNEQFF,NA,TRBV6-5,15,NA,TRBJ2-1
TGTGCCAGCAGTCGACTGCGCAATCAGCCCCAGCATTTT,CASSRLRNQPQHF,NA,TRBV27,13,few,TRBJ1-5
TGTGCCAGCAGTTATTTTCAGAACTCCTACGAGCAGTACTTC,CASSYFQNSYEQYF,NA,TRBV6-6,14,NA,TRBJ2-7
TGCGCCAGCAGCTTAGCGGACCCAACTATAGGGACCCAGTACTTC,CASSLADPTIGTQYF,NA,TRBV5-1,15,NA,TRBJ2-5
TGTGCCAGCTCACCACCGGGACAATCACAGGCCCAGCATTTT,CASSPPGQSQAQHF,NA,TRBV18,14,NA,TRBJ1-5
TGTGCCAGCAGTGGCCGGGGCGTTTACGAGCAGTACTTC,CASSGRGVYEQYF,NA,TRBV6-5,13,NA,TRBJ2-7
TGTGCCAGCAGTTTATTCGACAGGGTAGAAGCTTTCTTT,CASSLFDRVEAFF,TRBD1,TRBV28,13,NA,TRBJ1-1